This T cell receptor beta chain came from a study of blood T cell repertoires in COVID-19. In the study overall: Acute and convalescent COVID-19 samples came from the United States, Italy and Spain. Sources were T cells, B-cell-depleted T cells, or PBMCs; the material itself was cDNA or gDNA.

CDR3 length: 12 residues. The germline V gene encodes CDR1 MDHEN and CDR2 SYDVKM. V was cut by 11 bases and J by 5 bases, with 12 bases left in between. Here immunoSEQ multiplex PCR was the method, and the copy in TCRdb shows in-frame clones only, minus some. The sample contains 25,000 to 40,000 clones, 80% to 95% of which appear only once. The receptor was isolated from a man between 65 and 80 years old with active or convalescent COVID-19. Material for sequencing was peripheral blood. The rearrangement uses TRBV28 and TRBJ1-4; D unresolved. The CDR3 here is CAAQIQNEKLFF. In nucleotides, the CDR3 is TGTGCCGCCCAGATCCAAAATGAAAAACTGTTTTTT. Drawing the rest from reference TRBV28 and TRBJ1-4, the complete variable domain is DVKVTQSSRYLVKRTGEKVFLECVQDMDHENMFWYRQDPGLGLRLIYFSYDVKMKEKGDIPEGYSVSREKKERFSLILESASTNQTSMYLCAAQIQNEKLFFGSGTQLSVL.